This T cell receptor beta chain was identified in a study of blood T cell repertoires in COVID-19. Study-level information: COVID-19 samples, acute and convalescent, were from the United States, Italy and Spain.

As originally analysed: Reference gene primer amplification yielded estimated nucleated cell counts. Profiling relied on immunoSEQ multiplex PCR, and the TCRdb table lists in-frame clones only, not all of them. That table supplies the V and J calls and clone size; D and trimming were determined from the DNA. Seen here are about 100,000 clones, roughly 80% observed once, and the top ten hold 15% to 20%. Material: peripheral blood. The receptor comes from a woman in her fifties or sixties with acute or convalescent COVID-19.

The CDR3 bases are TGTGCCTGGACCCCAGGGGTTAGAAACACCATATATTTT. Its protein is CAWTPGVRNTIYF. The V gene is TRBV30, the J gene TRBJ1-3; maybe TRBD1 (6 bases). Between the trimmed V and J ends, which lost 4 bases and 5 bases, there was a span of 12 bases. The germline gives CDR1 GTSNPN, CDR2 SVGIG (reference sequence). The CDR3 covers 13 residues.